This passage covers 25 T cell receptor beta chains from one sample sequenced in a study of control samples from healthy donors and cancer patients. Libraries were prepared by immunoSEQ multiplex PCR; TCRdb keeps only in-frame clonotypes and omits some of them. The repertoire consists of around 80,000 clones, with more than 70% occurring once and the leading ten covering around 5.4%. The specimen was blood. These receptors all come from a woman between 45 and 65 years old in good health.

The J gene is TRBJ1-2, the V gene TRBV24-1; possible D gene TRBD1, 6 bases. CDR3 length: 13 residues. Trimming took off 7 bases at V and 5 bases at J, with 13 bases between the two ends. The germline gives CDR1 KGHDR, CDR2 SFDVKD. The chain's CDR3 is CATSYGTNYGYTF. CDR3 nucleotide sequence: TGTGCCACCAGCTACGGGACAAATTATGGCTACACCTTC.

The chain combines TRBV5-6 with TRBJ1-4; no reliable D call. Germline CDR1 SGHDT, CDR2 YYEEEE. The CDR3 is 17 amino acids. Trimming took 4 bases from V and 0 from J, leaving 16 bases between them. The CDR3 sequence is CASSPARVRATNEKLFF. CDR3 DNA: TGTGCCAGCAGCCCCGCTAGGGTGAGAGCAACTAATGAAAAACTGTTTTTT.

The V and J genes are TRBV6-5 and TRBJ1-1; D call uncertain. CDR1 is MNHEY and CDR2 is SVGAGI in the germline V gene. This CDR3 has 11 amino acids. V was pared by 8 bases and J by 7 bases, with 11 bases between. The CDR3 DNA reads as TGTGCCAGCCTCTCCAAGGGTGAAGCTTTCTTT. It translates to CASLSKGEAFF.

The chain combines TRBV5-5 with TRBJ1-3, with D hard to call. V lost 5 bases and J 4 bases, leaving 7 bases between the germline ends. The V gene's germline CDR1 is SGHKS and CDR2 YYEKEE (reference sequence). The CDR3 is 12 residues long. The CDR3 coding sequence is TGTGCCAGCAGTTTTCAGGGAAACACCATATATTTT. Its protein is CASSFQGNTIYF.

Concerning this clone: One end of the junction fails to match germline, which may point to a read error. The same CDR3 can be traced to other DNA sequences in this sample. V gene TRBV9 combines with J gene TRBJ2-2; D is possibly TRBD2 (6 bases). This CDR3 has 14 amino acids. CDR1 and CDR2 (germline): SGDLS, YYNGEE. CDR3 loop: CASSARGNTGELFF. CDR3 bases: TGTGCCAGCAGCGCCCGGGGGAACACCGGGGAGTTGTTTTTT.

The gene calls are TRBV6-5 and TRBJ1-2, with D hard to call. This CDR3 contains 11 residues. V lost 7 bases and J lost 4, with 7 bases in between. Per the germline V gene, CDR1 is MNHEY and CDR2 is SVGAGI. CDR3: CASTTTYGYTF. The CDR3 region has the DNA TGTGCCAGCACAACCACCTATGGCTACACCTTC.

This clone has a single count. This chain joins TRBV6-1 and TRBJ1-2; no clear D gene. V lost 1 base and J lost 4, with 7 bases in between. CDR3 size: 13 residues. CDR1 is MNHNS, CDR2 SASEGT, per germline. This CDR3 is CASSEGSFYGYTF. The CDR3 coding sequence is TGTGCCAGCAGTGAAGGCAGCTTCTATGGCTACACCTTC.

This clone was observed a single time. V is TRBV2 and J is TRBJ1-2, with D possibly TRBD1 on 5 matching bases. V was cut by 5 bases and J by 1 base, with 17 bases left in between. The germline V gene has CDR1 SNHLY and CDR2 FYNNEI. CDR3 length: 16 amino acids. DNA of the CDR3: TGTGCCAGCAGTCGCAATATGGGGGGTTATAACTATGGCTACACCTTC. Translating it yields CASSRNMGGYNYGYTF.

The chain links TRBV6-5 to TRBJ1-2; no clear D gene. Trimming left V 5 bases short and J 8 bases short, with 12 bases between. The CDR3 extends over 12 amino acids. CDR1 is MNHEY, CDR2 SVGAGI, per germline. For the CDR3, the DNA is TGTGCCAGCAGTCCGGACCCCCTAGGCTACACCTTC. Translation gives CASSPDPLGYTF.

The rearrangement links TRBV19 to TRBJ1-2; D gene ambiguous. Trimming cost V 9 bases and J 6 bases, with 20 bases left between them. Germline V gene lookup returns CDR1 LNHDA and CDR2 SQIVND (reference sequence). The CDR3 is 14 amino acids. CDR3 region: CASTTEGRVNGYTF. The CDR3 DNA is TGTGCCAGCACGACGGAAGGAAGAGTAAATGGCTACACCTTC.

The chain is built from TRBV2 and TRBJ1-5; 9 bases are a match to TRBD1. The CDR3 loop spans 15 amino acids. With 6 bases clipped from V and 4 bases from J, the junction kept 7 bases outside the gene matches. Germline values: CDR1 SNHLY, CDR2 FYNNEI. CDR3 coding DNA: TGTGCCAGCAGGGCTTTGGGACAGGGAAATCAGCCCCAGCATTTT. Residues: CASRALGQGNQPQHF.

This CDR3 reads CASRVESATGELFF. CDR3 nucleotides: TGTGCCAGCCGGGTAGAATCAGCCACCGGGGAGCTGTTTTTT. The V and J genes are TRBV2 and TRBJ2-2, with unresolved D. V lost 8 bases and J lost 4, with 14 bases in between. Germline V gene lookup returns CDR1 SNHLY and CDR2 FYNNEI. The CDR3 sequence is 14 residues long. The variable domain in full, with the rest retrieved from reference TRBV2 and TRBJ2-2, is EPEVTQTPSHQVTQMGQEVILRCVPISNHLYFYWYRQILGQKVEFLVSFYNNEISEKSEIFDDQFSVERPDGSNFTLKIRSTKLEDSAMYFCASRVESATGELFFGEGSRLTVL.

The chain uses TRBV2 and TRBJ2-1, with TRBD1 identical over 9 bases. CDR3 length: 13 residues. The germline V gene encodes CDR1 SNHLY and CDR2 FYNNEI. V shed 8 bases and J 5 bases; nucleotides not matched to a gene: 4. For the CDR3, the DNA is TGTGCCAGCGCGAGGGACAGGGACAATGAGCAGTTCTTC. Its protein product is CASARDRDNEQFF.

The chain carries TRBV5-4 and TRBJ1-1; D not resolved. Germline CDR1 is SGHNT and CDR2 is YYREEE (reference sequence). The CDR3 spans 13 residues. V lost 2 bases to trimming and J lost 1 base, with 6 bases between them. The CDR3 nucleotides are TGTGCCAGCAGCTTAACAACGAACACTGAAGCTTTCTTT. Its translation is CASSLTTNTEAFF.

The rearrangement uses TRBV14 and TRBJ2-1; D tentatively reads TRBD1 or TRBD2 (5 bases each). Germline V CDR1 and CDR2: SGHDN, FVKESK. The CDR3 is made up of 13 amino acids. V was cut by 4 bases and J by 10 bases, with 14 bases left in between. The CDR3 DNA follows: TGTGCCAGCAGCCCATTTCGGGACGGCGAGCAGTTCTTC. Translating gives CASSPFRDGEQFF.

The chain couples TRBV29-1 to TRBJ1-2; TRBD1 matches 10 bases. Germline CDR1 is SQVTM and CDR2 is ANQGSEA. The CDR3 spans 13 residues. V lost 6 bases and J lost 6; bases outside the gene matches: 7. CDR3 coding DNA: TGCAGCGTCGGCATCGGGACAGGGGATGGCTACACCTTC. Its protein is CSVGIGTGDGYTF.

The chain recombines TRBV2 with TRBJ2-3; TRBD1 aligns across 8 bases. Germline V lookup: CDR1 SNHLY, CDR2 FYNNEI. The CDR3 sequence is 14 residues long. Trimming at V came to 6 bases and at J to 4 bases, leaving 6 bases not matched to a gene. CDR3 DNA: TGTGCCAGCAGGAGACAGGGGAGTGCAGATACGCAGTATTTT. Its protein product is CASRRQGSADTQYF.

The chain is built from TRBV2 and TRBJ2-1; D remains unclear. V dropped 7 bases and J dropped 6 bases, with 10 bases sitting between them. Per the germline V gene, CDR1 is SNHLY and CDR2 is FYNNEI. The CDR3 is 12 residues long. The CDR3 is CASKPNTNEQFF. The CDR3 DNA reads TGTGCCAGCAAACCAAATACCAATGAGCAGTTCTTC.

The CDR3 DNA reads TGTGCCAGCAGCGACCCCCAAGGCGGTTCACCCCTCCACTTT. Translation: CASSDPQGGSPLHF. The genes are TRBV5-5 and TRBJ1-6, with no clear D. Germline V gene data show CDR1 as SGHKS and CDR2 as YYEKEE (reference sequence). V was trimmed by 4 bases and J by 9 bases, leaving 14 bases between them. The CDR3 loop spans 14 amino acids.

The CDR3 spells CASSYSSGGQFF. CDR3 bases: TGTGCCAGTAGTTACTCTTCGGGGGGGCAGTTCTTC. The chain combines TRBV19 with TRBJ2-1; 7 bases are shared with TRBD2. This CDR3 has 12 residues. Germline V gene lookup returns CDR1 LNHDA and CDR2 SQIVND (reference sequence). Trimming at V came to 5 bases and at J to 12 bases, leaving 7 bases not matched to a gene.

The rearrangement links TRBV3-1 (or the pseudogene TRBV3-2) to TRBJ2-7; D not resolved. Germline V CDR1 and CDR2: LGHDT, YNNKEL (reference sequence). The CDR3 totals 13 residues. The V and J ends lost 7 bases and 4 bases respectively, with 14 bases between them. The CDR3 bases are TGTGCCAGCACCCTTGGGGTAGGGTACGAGCAGTACTTC. Its translation: CASTLGVGYEQYF.

V is TRBV30 and J is TRBJ1-3, with D perhaps TRBD1 (5 bases). V dropped 4 bases and J dropped 1 base, with 11 bases sitting between them. CDR3 length equals 14 residues. Germline V gives CDR1 GTSNPN, CDR2 SVGIG (reference sequence). The CDR3 bases are TGTGCCTGGAAGTCCGGGGCATCTGGAAACACCATATATTTT. Its translation is CAWKSGASGNTIYF.

The chain uses TRBV5-8 and TRBJ2-3; the D gene is possibly TRBD2 (7 bases). The germline gives CDR1 SGHTS, CDR2 YDEGEE. The CDR3 consists of 16 residues. Trimming shortened V by 1 base and J by 6 bases, and 18 bases separated the two germline ends. The CDR3 bases are TGTGCCAGCAGCTTGCGGGGGGCATGGGCACGTGATACGCAGTATTTT. Translation gives CASSLRGAWARDTQYF.

The J gene is TRBJ1-2, the V gene TRBV7-2, with D tentatively TRBD1 (5 bases). V shed 3 bases and J shed 3 bases, with 11 bases lying between them. Germline assignment: CDR1 SGHTA and CDR2 FQGNSA. This CDR3 has 14 residues. The CDR3 spells CASSFRRQYYGYTF. CDR3 DNA sequence: TGTGCCAGCAGCTTCAGGAGACAGTACTATGGCTACACCTTC.

The chain couples TRBV3-1 (or the pseudogene TRBV3-2) to TRBJ2-6; D gene ambiguous. The CDR3 is 15 residues long. V gave up 4 bases and J gave up 2 bases, with 9 bases separating them. Germline V gene data show CDR1 as LGHDT and CDR2 as YNNKEL (reference sequence). The CDR3 reads CASSPREAGANVLTF. DNA for the CDR3: TGTGCCAGCAGCCCCCGAGAGGCTGGGGCCAACGTCCTGACTTTC.